This T cell receptor (beta chain) was captured by sequencing in a study of Graves' ophthalmopathy and Graves' hyperthyroidism. Transcripts of RNA were the source for amplifying TCR beta CDR3 regions. HTBI primers were used in a first-round RT-PCR, which preceded a second-round multiplex PCR. TCRdb analysed the multiplex PCR reads with MiXCR anew, one entry per CDR3 protein. The profile shows about 640,000 distinct CDR3 sequences, over 40% of them singletons. This clonotype came up many times. Trimming left V 3 bases short and J 8 bases short, with 12 bases between. The CDR3 is made up of 14 amino acids. The germline CDR1 and CDR2 sequences are KGHDR and SFDVKD.

The rearrangement uses TRBV24-1 and TRBJ2-2, with D maybe TRBD1 (5 bases). The clonotype originates from an adult man with Graves' ophthalmopathy. The sample taken for sequencing was peripheral blood. In nucleotides, the CDR3 is TGTGCCACCAGTGATAACCAGGGCTTGGGGGAGCTGTTTTTT. Translating it yields CATSDNQGLGELFF.